These T cell receptor beta chains were read from a single sample in a study of CD8 T cells in ankylosing spondylitis. TCRdb recomputed calls from the 5' RACE reads with MiXCR, one row per CDR3 protein. Of some 140,000 distinct CDR3 sequences listed, 7% to 8% are singletons. What was sequenced was blood, either unsorted or a sorted T cell fraction (not recorded which). The receptors were sampled from a female donor with ankylosing spondylitis or in good health (not recorded which). Both conserved end residues are part of each CDR3. A D gene is named only where the DNA matches it firmly. The size entry is marked missing in some rows and otherwise reads once, few, many or a size class.

clone size	J gene	D gene	V gene	CDR3 DNA	CDR3 protein
many	TRBJ1-1	-	TRBV5-1	TGCGCCAGCAGCCCCGAGGGGGGTGGGTCTTTCTTT	CASSPEGGGSFF
-	TRBJ2-2	TRBD1	TRBV9	TGTGCCAGCAGCGGCCCGGGACAGGGGAGTAGGAACACCGGGGAGCTGTTTTTT	CASSGPGQGSRNTGELFF
many	TRBJ1-4	-	TRBV7-9	TGTGCCAGCAGACCAGGCCTCGGGGGTGAAAAACTGTTTTTT	CASRPGLGGEKLFF
many	TRBJ2-1	TRBD1	TRBV5-1	TGCGCCAGCAGCTTGTTTTCAGGGGGCCTCTCCTACAATGAGCAGTTCTTC	CASSLFSGGLSYNEQFF
many	TRBJ2-1	-	TRBV19	TGTGCCAGTAGTATAAGTGGTTCCAGATACAATGAGCAGTTCTTC	CASSISGSRYNEQFF
-	TRBJ1-2	TRBD1	TRBV10-3	TGTGCCATCAGTGACAGAGACAGGGGGGCATTTGGCTACACCTTC	CAISDRDRGAFGYTF
many	TRBJ1-1	-	TRBV5-1	TGCGCCAGCAGCCTTACCGGGACGGTGAACACTGAAGCTTTCTTT	CASSLTGTVNTEAFF
few	TRBJ1-3	-	TRBV4-2	TGTGCCAGCAGCCTAGGTTCCCAGGGTTCAGGAAACACCATATATTTT	CASSLGSQGSGNTIYF
many	TRBJ2-3	-	TRBV7-8	TGTGCCAGCAGCACTCGTGGGACCCGAGATACGCAGTATTTT	CASSTRGTRDTQYF
many	TRBJ2-2	TRBD2	TRBV10-3	TGTGCCATCAGTGAGGTTAGCGGGGCTACGAACACCGGGGAGCTGTTTTTT	CAISEVSGATNTGELFF
many	TRBJ2-7	TRBD2	TRBV5-5	TGTGCCAGCAGCCCTGATCTAGCGGTCTCCTACGAGCAGTACTTC	CASSPDLAVSYEQYF
-	TRBJ1-3	-	TRBV6-2/TRBV6-3	TGTGCCAGCAGGGGTCCCTCTGGAAACACCATATATTTT	CASRGPSGNTIYF
-	TRBJ2-5	TRBD1	TRBV20-1	TGCAGTGCTAGAAAGGGGACAGTACAAGAGACCCAGTACTTC	CSARKGTVQETQYF
many	TRBJ1-1	-	TRBV12-3/TRBV12-4	TGTGCCACCGAACCAGGACTAGTGAGGACTGAAGCTTTCTTT	CATEPGLVRTEAFF
many	TRBJ2-6	-	TRBV6-1	TGTGCCAGCAGCCAGGACGCTTCTGGGGCCAACGTCCTGACTTTC	CASSQDASGANVLTF
many	TRBJ2-2	-	TRBV7-3	TGTGCCAGCAGATTAACAGGGTCGAACACCGGGGAGCTGTTTTTT	CASRLTGSNTGELFF
-	TRBJ2-7	-	TRBV7-9	TGTGCCAGCAGCACCGACCTCCTTTCCTACGAGCAGTACTTC	CASSTDLLSYEQYF
many	TRBJ1-2	TRBD1	TRBV29-1	TGCAGCGTCAGGGACAGCAGCTATGGCTACACCTTC	CSVRDSSYGYTF
many	TRBJ2-5	TRBD1	TRBV5-1	TGCGCCAGCAGAGGGGGACAGGGGGTTCAAGAGACCCAGTACTTC	CASRGGQGVQETQYF
many	TRBJ2-7	TRBD1	TRBV5-1	TGCGCCAGCAGCTTAGCCGGGACAGGGGTCTTGGACGAGCAGTACTTC	CASSLAGTGVLDEQYF
few	TRBJ1-2	TRBD1	TRBV27	TGTGCCAGCAGTCCCGGACAGGCGCATGGGAAGTACACCTTC	CASSPGQAHGKYTF
few	TRBJ1-1	TRBD1	TRBV7-9	TGTGCCAGCAGCAAGGAGACAGGGGGCACTGAAGCTTTCTTT	CASSKETGGTEAFF
many	TRBJ2-1	TRBD2	TRBV28	TGTGCCAGCAGTTTGAGACGGGGGGGCCTGGCTGAGCAGTTCTTC	CASSLRRGGLAEQFF
many	TRBJ2-3	-	TRBV7-2	TGTGCCAGCAGCTTCCAAATACTAGAAGATACGCAGTATTTT	CASSFQILEDTQYF
many	TRBJ2-1	-	TRBV5-1	TGCGCCAGCAGCTCGATGGCAGGGGCGGGAAATGAGCAGTTCTTC	CASSSMAGAGNEQFF
many	TRBJ2-2	-	TRBV5-6	TGTGCCAGCAGCTTCTACAACACCGGGGAGCTGTTTTTT	CASSFYNTGELFF
many	TRBJ1-6	-	TRBV20-1	TGCAGTGCTAGTGTGAGCTCCTATAATTCACCCCTCCACTTT	CSASVSSYNSPLHF
-	TRBJ1-1	TRBD1	TRBV29-1	TGCAGCGGCGAGGGGGACAGTATAACTGAAGCTTTCTTT	CSGEGDSITEAFF
many	TRBJ1-5	-	TRBV28	TGTGCCAGCAGTTCCCCCGGGAGGGTGACAGATCAGCCCCAGCATTTT	CASSSPGRVTDQPQHF
many	TRBJ2-6	TRBD1	TRBV3-1	TGTGCCAGCAGCCCACCGGGACAGGGGGCAATGGTCCGGATGTCTGGGGCCAACGTCCTGACTTTC	CASSPPGQGAMVRMSGANVLTF
many	TRBJ2-2	-	TRBV5-1	TGCGCCAGCAGCTTGGGAGGGGCCAGCACCGGGGAGCTGTTTTTT	CASSLGGASTGELFF
many	TRBJ1-2	-	TRBV19	TGTGCCAGTAGTATGCAAGGTCCCCCATATGGCTACACCTTC	CASSMQGPPYGYTF
many	TRBJ1-1	-	TRBV12-3/TRBV12-4	TGTGCCAGCAGTTTAGCGCGGGACACTGAAGCTTTCTTT	CASSLARDTEAFF
-	TRBJ2-3	TRBD2	TRBV30	TGTGCCTGGCGTCAACTAGCGGGGGGTAGCACAGATACGCAGTATTTT	CAWRQLAGGSTDTQYF
many	TRBJ1-1	TRBD1	TRBV9	TGTGCCAGCAGCACCATGGGACAGGGGAACACTGAAGCTTTCTTT	CASSTMGQGNTEAFF
many	TRBJ2-2	TRBD1	TRBV24-1	TGTGCCACCAAGGCAGGGGGCACCGGGGAGCTGTTTTTT	CATKAGGTGELFF
many	TRBJ2-3	-	TRBV3-1	TGTGCCAGCAGCCCGACGGCGGGATCAGATACGCAGTATTTT	CASSPTAGSDTQYF
many	TRBJ2-3	TRBD2	TRBV5-1	TGCGCCAGCGGCTTAGCGGGGGCTACAGATACGCAGTATTTT	CASGLAGATDTQYF
few	TRBJ2-2	TRBD2	TRBV20-1	TGCAGTGCTAGAGATCAAGCTAGCGGGGGGAACACCGGGGAGCTGTTTTTT	CSARDQASGGNTGELFF
many	TRBJ2-3	-	TRBV19	TGTGCCAGTAGCACTTCCGGACAGTCCTACACAGATACGCAGTATTTT	CASSTSGQSYTDTQYF
many	TRBJ2-7	-	TRBV6-5	TGTGCCAGCAGTTACTCCAAGGGACTCGACTACGAGCAGTACTTC	CASSYSKGLDYEQYF
many	TRBJ2-1	-	TRBV12-3/TRBV12-4	TGTGCCAGCAGTTCCCTTCCGGACAGTTACAATGAGCAGTTCTTC	CASSSLPDSYNEQFF
-	TRBJ2-3	-	TRBV28	TGTGCCAGCATCGACTACTTTGGGGGAGATACGCAGTATTTT	CASIDYFGGDTQYF
many	TRBJ2-1	TRBD2	TRBV12-3/TRBV12-4	TGTGCCAGCAGTTTAAGGGGACTAGCCAATGAGCAGTTCTTC	CASSLRGLANEQFF
many	TRBJ2-2	-	TRBV30	TGTGCCTGGAGTGGGTTGGTGGGCCAGCACACCGGGGAGCTGTTTTTT	CAWSGLVGQHTGELFF
many	TRBJ1-5	TRBD1	TRBV6-1	TGTGCCAGCAGATGGACAGGGACACCAAATCAGCCCCAGCATTTT	CASRWTGTPNQPQHF
many	TRBJ2-5	TRBD2	TRBV10-3	TGTGCCATCAGCCCTAGCGGGACCCAAGAGACCCAGTACTTC	CAISPSGTQETQYF
-	TRBJ1-6	TRBD1	TRBV5-1	TGCGCCAGCAGCACGGGACAGGGTGATAATTCACCCCTCCACTTT	CASSTGQGDNSPLHF
many	TRBJ1-2	-	TRBV6-5	TGTGCCAGCAGTTACGAGACAGGAAGTCCTTATGGCTACACCTTC	CASSYETGSPYGYTF
many	TRBJ2-7	-	TRBV5-1	TGCGCCAGCAGCCAGTATAGGACGGAGAGCTCCTACGAGCAGTACTTC	CASSQYRTESSYEQYF
many	TRBJ2-2	-	TRBV6-1	TGTGCCAGCAGGAGTCCGGGACATACGAACACCGGGGAGCTGTTTTTT	CASRSPGHTNTGELFF
few	TRBJ2-7	-	TRBV7-6	TGTGCCAGCAGCCAAACAGGGCTCGCCGAGCAGTACTTC	CASSQTGLAEQYF
many	TRBJ2-1	-	TRBV12-3/TRBV12-4	TGTGCCAGCAGTTCACGGGAAATTTCCTACAATGAGCAGTTCTTC	CASSSREISYNEQFF